These 6 T cell receptor beta chains were all obtained from the same sample, sequenced in a study of T-cell reconstitution after alpha-beta-depleted transplantation in children. The TCRbeta library incorporated unique molecular identifiers. TCRdb re-called the PCR reads with MiXCR, one entry per CDR3 protein. The table includes a few hundred thousand distinct CDR3 sequences, 15% to 20% detected once. The input for sequencing was PBMCs from the stem cell graft donor, taken from the stem cell graft. All receptors come from a human donor who donated a stem cell graft to a child with acute lymphoblastic leukemia.

The genes are TRBV27 and TRBJ2-1; 10 bases map to TRBD2. CDR1 is MNHEY and CDR2 is SMNVEV in the germline V gene (reference sequence). J lost 8 bases, V lost 5 bases, and 9 bases had no gene match. The CDR3 length is 15 residues. The CDR3 loop reads CASSQVSGRDDEQFF. In DNA form, the CDR3 reads TGTGCCAGCAGTCAAGTGAGCGGGAGGGACGATGAGCAGTTCTTC.

The CDR3 region is CASTRWTGNQETQYF. The CDR3 DNA reads TGTGCCAGCACGAGATGGACAGGGAACCAAGAGACCCAGTACTTC. The gene calls are TRBV3-1 and TRBJ2-5, with TRBD1 matching 8 bases. The CDR3 is made up of 15 amino acids. Germline V gene sequence: CDR1 LGHDT, CDR2 YNNKEL (reference sequence). After removal of 7 bases from V and 0 bases from J, the junction contained 7 bases not matched to a gene.

This clonotype was picked up a small number of times. J is TRBJ2-1 and V is TRBV21-1; TRBD2, the table's D call, was not compared with the DNA. TRBV21-1 is reported as a pseudogene. The CDR3 length is 18 residues. DNA of the CDR3: TGTGCCAGCAGCAAAAATATAACGGGGAGACTAGGGAACAATGAGCAGTTCTTC. This codes for CASSKNITGRLGNNEQFF.

A note on this clonotype: This may be a read error, as it is one base from a much larger clone. This chain links TRBV27 with TRBJ2-7; the D call may be TRBD1 or TRBD2 (5 bases each). Germline V gene lookup returns CDR1 MNHEY and CDR2 SMNVEV (reference sequence). The CDR3 sequence is 14 residues long. With 5 bases removed from V and 2 bases from J, the gap between germline ends came to 13 bases. This chain's CDR3 is CASSPRGRAYEQYF. In nucleotides, the CDR3 is TGTGCCAGCAGTCCCCGGGGCAGGGCCTACGAGCAGTACTTC.

This rearrangement joins TRBV5-1 to TRBJ1-5; D is unclear. V dropped 1 base and J dropped 5 bases, with 7 bases sitting between them. Germline CDR1 reads SGHRS; CDR2 reads YFSETQ. CDR3 size: 13 residues. The chain's CDR3 is CASSLKGYQPQHF. In nucleotides, the CDR3 is TGCGCCAGCAGCTTGAAAGGGTATCAGCCCCAGCATTTT. Using reference TRBV5-1 and TRBJ1-5 for the parts outside the CDR3, the full variable domain is KAGVTQTPRYLIKTRGQQVTLSCSPISGHRSVSWYQQTPGQGLQFLFEYFSETQRNKGNFPGRFSGRQFSNSRSEMNVSTLELGDSALYLCASSLKGYQPQHFGDGTRLSIL.

The chain employs TRBV5-5 and TRBJ2-1; D may be TRBD1 (7 bases). Trimming pared 4 bases from V and 6 bases from J, leaving 20 bases between. This CDR3 contains 16 residues. Germline loops: CDR1 SGHKS, CDR2 YYEKEE (reference sequence). The CDR3 region has the DNA TGTGCCAGCAGCAGGGACAGTTCTGGGGGGTTCAATGAGCAGTTCTTC. It translates to CASSRDSSGGFNEQFF. The full variable domain, completed using reference TRBV5-5 and TRBJ2-1, is DAGVTQSPTHLIKTRGQQVTLRCSPISGHKSVSWYQQVLGQGPQFIFQYYEKEERGRGNFPDRFSARQFPNYSSELNVNALLLGDSALYLCASSRDSSGGFNEQFFGPGTRLTVL.